This passage covers 10 T cell receptor beta chains from one sample sequenced in a study of T cells and Merkel cell carcinoma outcomes. Produced via immunoSEQ multiplex PCR; TCRdb's table is partial and in-frame only. The sample has some 19,000 clones, around 79% seen once. Sequencing used tumor tissue from Merkel cell carcinoma. Every receptor here comes from a human donor with Merkel cell carcinoma.

This rearrangement joins TRBV6-5 to TRBJ1-5; 7 bases are shared with TRBD1. With V trimmed by 2 bases and J by 6 bases, 7 bases remained unmatched. The CDR3 contains 15 residues. The germline gives CDR1 MNHEY, CDR2 SVGAGI. This CDR3 is CASSYRTGEGQPQHF. In nucleotides, the CDR3 is TGTGCCAGCAGTTACCGGACAGGAGAAGGTCAGCCCCAGCATTTT.

There are a few counts of this clone. The genes are TRBV7-9 and TRBJ2-5, with D tentatively TRBD2 (6 bases). The CDR3 sequence is 17 residues long. V lost 5 bases, J lost 4 bases, and 23 bases lay in between. Germline V gives CDR1 SEHNR, CDR2 FQNEAQ (reference sequence). CDR3 in amino acids: CASSRTEGGTGAETQYF. CDR3 bases: TGTGCCAGCAGCCGGACCGAGGGAGGCACCGGCGCAGAGACCCAGTACTTC.

The chain combines TRBV6-1 with TRBJ1-6, with D possibly being TRBD1 (5 bases). This CDR3 region has 14 residues. Germline lookup yields CDR1 MNHNS and CDR2 SASEGT. V lost 2 bases and J lost 10, with 12 bases in between. The DNA for the CDR3 is TGTGCCAGCAGTGAATGGGGGGGAAGATCACCCCTCCACTTT. Translating gives CASSEWGGRSPLHF.

The genes are TRBV10-3 and TRBJ2-5, with 7 bases lining up with TRBD2. Germline V gives CDR1 ENHRY, CDR2 SYGVKD. CDR3 length: 15 amino acids. The V and J ends lost 11 bases and 4 bases, in that order; junction bases with no gene match: 16. The CDR3 spells CAARRRLAALETQYF. CDR3 in DNA: TGTGCCGCCCGTCGTCGGCTAGCGGCCCTAGAGACCCAGTACTTC.

This chain uses TRBV9 with TRBJ2-7, with TRBD1 matching 11 bases. The germline CDR1 and CDR2 sequences are SGDLS and YYNGEE. CDR3 length: 14 amino acids. Losses at the gene ends were 3 bases for V and 7 bases for J; bases not matched to a gene: 6. This chain's CDR3 is CASSGTGTGGEQYF. As DNA, the CDR3 is TGTGCCAGCAGCGGGACCGGGACAGGGGGGGAGCAGTACTTC. The full variable domain, its missing parts supplied by reference TRBV9 and TRBJ2-7, is DSGVTQTPKHLITATGQRVTLRCSPRSGDLSVYWYQQSLDQGLQFLIQYYNGEERAKGNILERFSAQQFPDLHSELNLSSLELGDSALYFCASSGTGTGGEQYFGPGTRLTVT.

This chain joins TRBV9 and TRBJ1-1; tentatively, D is TRBD1 (6 bases). This CDR3 is 15 amino acids long. The V gene's germline CDR1 is SGDLS and CDR2 YYNGEE. The V end was cut by 2 bases, the J end by 1 base, with 12 bases between. In DNA, the CDR3 is TGTGCCAGCAGCGTTCCGACAGGATCGAACACTGAAGCTTTCTTT. Encoded protein: CASSVPTGSNTEAFF.

V gene TRBV18 combines with J gene TRBJ2-7, with D unresolved. Germline CDR1 KGHSH, CDR2 LQKENI. The CDR3 consists of 13 residues. The V end was cut by 0 bases, the J end by 5 bases, with 8 bases between. CDR3 region: CASSPPSRDEQYF. In DNA, the CDR3 is TGTGCCAGCTCACCACCAAGCCGGGACGAGCAGTACTTC.

V and J are TRBV7-9 and TRBJ2-2; 8 bases line up with TRBD1. After removal of 7 bases from V and 5 bases from J, the junction contained 6 bases not matched to a gene. The CDR3 is 14 amino acids. The germline CDR1 and CDR2 sequences are SEHNR and FQNEAQ (reference sequence). CDR3 protein: CASTGQGETGELFF. The CDR3 nucleotides read TGTGCCAGCACAGGACAGGGAGAAACCGGGGAGCTGTTTTTT.

The genes are TRBV10-3 and TRBJ2-7; TRBD2 is a possible D gene (6 bases). CDR3 length: 16 residues. Germline loops: CDR1 ENHRY, CDR2 SYGVKD. The germline V and J ends were trimmed by 2 bases and 0 bases, with 14 bases remaining between them. For the CDR3, the DNA is TGTGCCATCAGTGAGGACTTGCCGGGAGACTCCTACGAGCAGTACTTC. Amino acids: CAISEDLPGDSYEQYF.

The chain joins TRBV10-3 to TRBJ1-1; unclear D gene. The CDR3 loop spans 12 amino acids. Trimming took 6 bases from V and 6 from J, leaving 11 bases between them. Germline assignment: CDR1 ENHRY and CDR2 SYGVKD. The CDR3, as DNA: TGTGCCATCAGGACTTTGGGTTCTGAAGCTTTCTTT. Translated, it gives CAIRTLGSEAFF.